Listed below are T cell receptor beta chains from one sample, sequenced in a study of cytomegalovirus exposure and HLA in healthy donors. Produced via immunoSEQ multiplex PCR; TCRdb's table is partial and in-frame only. The table records under 150,000 clones, about 80% of them present only once. Material for sequencing was PBMCs. The receptors originated from a girl aged 2 to 10 in good health and CMV-seronegative. The CDR3 runs from the conserved cysteine through the conserved F or W. Fields, in order: J gene, V gene, clone size, D gene, CDR3 protein, CDR3 DNA. A D gene is named only where the DNA matches it firmly. Clone sizes are given selectively: once, few, many, or a class where the clone is expanded.

J gene: TRBJ1-1
V gene: TRBV2
clone size: -
D gene: -
CDR3 protein: CASLQRGNTEAFF
CDR3 DNA: TGTGCCTCCCTCCAAAGGGGGAACACTGAAGCTTTCTTT

J gene: TRBJ1-5
V gene: TRBV12-5
clone size: -
D gene: -
CDR3 protein: CASGPASTGGWSNQPQHF
CDR3 DNA: TGTGCTAGTGGTCCAGCGAGCACGGGGGGTTGGAGCAATCAGCCCCAGCATTTT

J gene: TRBJ1-6
V gene: TRBV7-9
clone size: -
D gene: -
CDR3 protein: CASSLREESLNSPLHF
CDR3 DNA: TGTGCCAGCAGCTTACGTGAGGAGTCTCTCAATTCACCCCTCCACTTT

J gene: TRBJ2-5
V gene: TRBV6-4
clone size: -
D gene: TRBD2
CDR3 protein: CASSPGTSGSLQETQYF
CDR3 DNA: TGTGCCAGCAGTCCAGGGACTAGCGGGAGCCTCCAAGAGACCCAGTACTTC

J gene: TRBJ1-5
V gene: TRBV6-4
clone size: -
D gene: -
CDR3 protein: CASSDKGQNNQPQHF
CDR3 DNA: TGTGCCAGCAGTGACAAAGGACAGAACAATCAGCCCCAGCATTTT

J gene: TRBJ2-3
V gene: TRBV19
clone size: -
D gene: TRBD2
CDR3 protein: CASKMTSGSGGSHTQYF
CDR3 DNA: TGTGCCAGTAAAATGACTAGCGGGAGTGGTGGTTCGCATACGCAGTATTTT

J gene: TRBJ2-7
V gene: TRBV27
clone size: -
D gene: TRBD1
CDR3 protein: CASSSAIGGRDGYEQYF
CDR3 DNA: TGTGCCAGCAGTTCCGCGATAGGGGGCCGGGACGGCTACGAGCAGTACTTC

J gene: TRBJ1-4
V gene: TRBV30
clone size: -
D gene: TRBD1
CDR3 protein: CAWSVGTDEKLFF
CDR3 DNA: TGTGCCTGGAGTGTCGGGACAGACGAAAAACTGTTTTTT

J gene: TRBJ2-1
V gene: TRBV18
clone size: few
D gene: TRBD2
CDR3 protein: CASSPFAGELNEQFF
CDR3 DNA: TGTGCCAGCTCACCCTTTGCGGGGGAACTCAATGAGCAGTTCTTC

J gene: TRBJ1-2
V gene: TRBV7-9
clone size: few
D gene: TRBD1
CDR3 protein: CASSPIAGGRGYTF
CDR3 DNA: TGTGCCAGCAGCCCCATCGCAGGGGGAAGGGGCTACACCTTC

J gene: TRBJ2-7
V gene: TRBV30
clone size: -
D gene: -
CDR3 protein: CAWSALEVDSYEQYF
CDR3 DNA: TGTGCCTGGAGTGCACTCGAGGTGGATTCCTACGAGCAGTACTTC

J gene: TRBJ1-5
V gene: TRBV28
clone size: -
D gene: -
CDR3 protein: CASSLRTDKSNQPQHF
CDR3 DNA: TGTGCCAGCAGTTTAAGGACAGATAAGAGCAATCAGCCCCAGCATTTT

J gene: TRBJ2-2
V gene: TRBV9
clone size: -
D gene: -
CDR3 protein: CASSVERGASNTGELFF
CDR3 DNA: TGTGCCAGCAGCGTAGAACGGGGGGCATCGAACACCGGGGAGCTGTTTTTT